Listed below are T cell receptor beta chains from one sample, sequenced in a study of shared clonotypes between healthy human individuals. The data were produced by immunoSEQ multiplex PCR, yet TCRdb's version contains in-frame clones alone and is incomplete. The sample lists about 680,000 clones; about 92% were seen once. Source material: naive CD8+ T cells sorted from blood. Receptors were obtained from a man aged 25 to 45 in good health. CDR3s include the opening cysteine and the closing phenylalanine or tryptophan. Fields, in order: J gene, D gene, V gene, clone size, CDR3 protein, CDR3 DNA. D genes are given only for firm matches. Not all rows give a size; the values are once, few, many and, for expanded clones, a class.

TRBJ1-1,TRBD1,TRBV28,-,CASRRPQGTEAFF,TGTGCCAGCAGGCGCCCACAGGGGACTGAAGCTTTCTTT
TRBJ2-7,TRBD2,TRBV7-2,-,CASSSLAGYEQYF,TGTGCCAGCAGCTCACTAGCGGGATACGAGCAGTACTTC
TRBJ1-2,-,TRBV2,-,CASSRTGDTNYGYTF,TGTGCCAGCAGTAGGACGGGAGACACTAACTATGGCTACACCTTC
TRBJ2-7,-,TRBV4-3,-,CASSPQTDSYEQYF,TGCGCCAGCAGCCCTCAGACGGACTCCTACGAGCAGTACTTC
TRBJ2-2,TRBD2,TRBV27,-,CASSLRTSGRAAGELFF,TGTGCCAGCAGTCTCCGGACTAGCGGGAGGGCCGCCGGGGAGCTGTTTTTT
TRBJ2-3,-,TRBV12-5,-,CASGLGTNQLYGTDTQYF,TGTGCTAGTGGTTTGGGAACTAACCAGTTGTACGGTACAGATACGCAGTATTTT
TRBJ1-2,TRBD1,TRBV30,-,CAWSPGQGGIGYTF,TGTGCCTGGAGCCCCGGACAGGGGGGGATAGGCTACACCTTC
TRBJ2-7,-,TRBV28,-,CASSLAGGMSGTSYEQYF,TGTGCCAGCAGTTTGGCAGGGGGGATGAGCGGGACCTCCTACGAGCAGTACTTC
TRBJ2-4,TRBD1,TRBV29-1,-,CSVRQGLDIQYF,TGCAGCGTTCGACAGGGTCTTGACATTCAGTACTTC
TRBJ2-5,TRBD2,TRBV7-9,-,CASSGLAGGQETQYF,TGTGCCAGCAGCGGACTAGCGGGAGGGCAGGAGACCCAGTACTTC
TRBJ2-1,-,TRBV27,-,CASSPSIGKQFF,TGTGCCAGCAGTCCCTCAATAGGAAAGCAGTTCTTC
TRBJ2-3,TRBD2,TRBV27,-,CASSPLAGGEDTQYF,TGTGCCAGCAGTCCCCTAGCGGGAGGGGAAGATACGCAGTATTTT
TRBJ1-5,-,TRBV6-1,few,CASSVPVWDQPQHF,TGTGCCAGCAGTGTTCCTGTCTGGGATCAGCCCCAGCATTTT
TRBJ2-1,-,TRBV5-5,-,CASSRDTNEQFF,TGTGCCAGCAGCCGGGACACCAATGAGCAGTTCTTC
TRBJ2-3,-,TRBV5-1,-,CASRSRLEGFLSFSTDTQYF,TGCGCCAGCAGGAGTCGGCTGGAGGGTTTCCTCAGTTTTAGCACAGATACGCAGTATTTT
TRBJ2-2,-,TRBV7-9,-,CALEGLFSQLNTGELFF,TGTGCCCTGGAGGGCCTCTTTTCCCAATTGAACACCGGGGAGCTGTTTTTT
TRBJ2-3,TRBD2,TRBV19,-,CASSILSGYTDTQYF,TGTGCCAGTAGTATCCTTAGCGGGTACACAGATACGCAGTATTTT
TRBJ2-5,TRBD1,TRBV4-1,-,CASSGQGADLKTQYF,TGCGCCAGCTCGGGGCAGGGGGCGGACTTGAAGACCCAGTACTTC
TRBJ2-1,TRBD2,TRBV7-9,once,CASSTPFWLAGDWQFF,TGTGCCAGCAGCACCCCATTCTGGCTAGCGGGAGATTGGCAGTTCTTC
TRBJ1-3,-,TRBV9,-,CASSLQQSSGNTIYF,TGTGCCAGCAGCCTCCAGCAGAGCTCTGGAAACACCATATATTTT
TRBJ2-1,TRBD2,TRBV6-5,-,CASWGLAGGNEQFF,TGTGCCAGCTGGGGACTAGCGGGAGGGAATGAGCAGTTCTTC
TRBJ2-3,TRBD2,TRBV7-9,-,CASSTTSGSSTDTQYF,TGTGCCAGCAGCACGACTAGCGGGAGTAGCACAGATACGCAGTATTTT
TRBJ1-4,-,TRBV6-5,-,CASSYSAGNEKLFF,TGTGCCAGCAGTTACTCGGCGGGTAATGAAAAACTGTTTTTT
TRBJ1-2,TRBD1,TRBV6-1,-,CASSIIGTENYGYTF,TGTGCCAGCAGCATTATAGGGACAGAAAACTATGGCTACACCTTC
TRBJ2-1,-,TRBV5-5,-,CASSLYGWDEQFF,TGTGCCAGCAGCTTGTACGGGTGGGATGAGCAGTTCTTC
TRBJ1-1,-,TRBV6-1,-,CASSEGGVHNTEAFF,TGTGCCAGCAGTGAAGGGGGCGTTCACAACACTGAAGCTTTCTTT
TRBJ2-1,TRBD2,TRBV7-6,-,CASSSLAGGSYNEQFF,TGTGCCAGCAGCTCGTTAGCGGGAGGGTCCTACAATGAGCAGTTCTTC
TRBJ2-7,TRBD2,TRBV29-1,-,CSVEGLVGLAGLTSYEQYF,TGCAGCGTTGAGGGCTTAGTGGGGCTAGCGGGCCTCACCTCCTACGAGCAGTACTTC
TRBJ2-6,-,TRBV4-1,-,CASSLVPVGANVLTF,TGCGCCAGCAGCCTGGTTCCGGTTGGGGCCAACGTCCTGACTTTC
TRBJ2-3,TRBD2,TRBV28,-,CASSLLSGRGDTQYF,TGTGCCAGCAGTTTACTTAGCGGGAGAGGAGATACGCAGTATTTT
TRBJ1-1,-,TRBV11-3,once,CASSLNKGRQAFF,TGTGCCAGCAGCTTAAACAAGGGGCGCCAAGCTTTCTTT
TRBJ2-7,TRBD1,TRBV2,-,CASSPKTGLIYEQYF,TGTGCCAGCAGTCCTAAGACAGGGTTAATATACGAGCAGTACTTC
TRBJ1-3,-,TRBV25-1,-,CASSEEISGNTIYF,TGTGCCAGCAGTGAAGAAATCTCTGGAAACACCATATATTTT
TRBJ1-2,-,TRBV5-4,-,CASSLARGESPGGYTF,TGTGCCAGCAGCTTGGCCCGGGGGGAATCCCCCGGAGGCTACACCTTC
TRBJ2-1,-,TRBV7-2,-,CASSSIPYEQFF,TGTGCCAGCAGCTCTATTCCCTATGAGCAGTTCTTC
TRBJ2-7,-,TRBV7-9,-,CASSFPGQSYEQYF,TGTGCCAGCAGCTTCCCGGGACAATCCTACGAGCAGTACTTC
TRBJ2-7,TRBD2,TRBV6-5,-,CASTLYSGSPYEQYF,TGTGCCAGCACTCTCTATAGCGGGAGTCCCTACGAGCAGTACTTC
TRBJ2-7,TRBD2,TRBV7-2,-,CASSLPSGSLFPYEQYF,TGTGCCAGCAGCTTACCTAGCGGGAGTCTCTTCCCCTACGAGCAGTACTTC
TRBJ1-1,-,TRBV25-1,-,CASRGLTMNTEAFF,TGTGCCAGCAGGGGTTTGACCATGAACACTGAAGCTTTCTTT
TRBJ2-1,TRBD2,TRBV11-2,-,CASSSPGTSAYNEQFF,TGTGCCAGCAGCTCCCCGGGGACTAGCGCGTACAATGAGCAGTTCTTC
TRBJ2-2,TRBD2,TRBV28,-,CASRSTGTSPNTGELFF,TGTGCCAGCAGATCTACCGGGACTAGCCCGAACACCGGGGAGCTGTTTTTT
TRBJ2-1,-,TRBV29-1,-,CSVDWQGSNEQFF,TGCAGCGTTGATTGGCAGGGGAGCAATGAGCAGTTCTTC
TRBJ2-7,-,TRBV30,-,CAWTGDSYEQYF,TGTGCCTGGACAGGGGACTCCTACGAGCAGTACTTC
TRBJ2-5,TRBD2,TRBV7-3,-,CASSPRGGTETQYF,TGTGCCAGCAGCCCCCGGGGGGGGACGGAGACCCAGTACTTC